This TCR beta chain was identified during a study of blood T cell repertoires in COVID-19. In the study overall: PBMCs, B-cell-depleted T cells, or T cells were the source of the cDNA or gDNA that made up the material.

Assay: immunoSEQ multiplex PCR; the TCRdb copy retains only in-frame clones and omits some. The sample shows 200,000 or so clones, 80% to 90% of them seen only once. The CDR3 totals 14 residues. CDR1 and CDR2 from the germline V gene are MNHEY and SMNVEV (reference sequence). Trimming removed 2 bases at V and 6 bases at J, with 10 bases between. Sequenced input: peripheral blood. The chain is built from TRBV27 and TRBJ2-2, with D perhaps matching TRBD1 (7 bases). This TCR came from a human donor with active or convalescent COVID-19. The donor label of this sample is uncertain. The chain's CDR3 is CASSLGRGAGELFF. The CDR3, as DNA: TGTGCCAGCAGTTTAGGCAGGGGGGCCGGGGAGCTGTTTTTT.